This T cell receptor beta chain was sequenced in a study of shared clonotypes between healthy human individuals. Sequencing used immunoSEQ multiplex PCR; TCRdb keeps in-frame clones, though not all of them. The sample shows 1 million to 1.3 million clones, about 80% of them seen only once. The CDR3 runs 11 residues. CDR1 and CDR2 from the germline V gene are KGHSH and LQKENI. Trimming took 6 bases from V and 5 from J, leaving 5 bases between them. Source material: memory CD4+ T cells from PBMCs. Stated subset: CD45RA-negative fraction. The chain recombines TRBV18 with TRBJ2-1, with D hard to call. This receptor was taken from a man in his late teens or twenties in good health. Some clones in this sample may be carry-over from other donors' samples. Written as DNA, the CDR3 is TGTGCCAGCTCCAAAAACAATGAGCAGTTCTTC. It is translated as CASSKNNEQFF.